The T cell receptor (beta chain) described here comes from a study of CD8 T cells in Susac syndrome (dated by TCRdb to between 2018 and 2021). For the study in its entirety: Among the sequenced Susac syndrome patients, over five had clinically active disease and 8 or 9 were in clinical remission. Whether CD8+ T cell activation and differentiation in Susac syndrome was antigen driven was tested using repertoire sequencing. At blood withdrawal, Susac syndrome patients were either therapy-naive, taking corticosteroids (in some cases with IVIg as well), or taking IVIg alone. Broader findings and caveats from the paper: The TCR sequencing and HLA analysis was acknowledged to have included a relatively small number of individuals. No clonal expansion was detected in the CD4+ T cell repertoire of Susac syndrome patients.

Concerning this clonotype: Its recognized antigen is unknown. Base qualities are not provided; no much larger clone lies one nucleotide away.

High-throughput TCR beta sequencing profiled peripheral blood CD8+ and CD4+ T cells from healthy donors, Susac syndrome patients and multiple sclerosis patients. Susac syndrome patients met recently defined diagnostic criteria for definite or probable disease. Bulk CD8+ and CD4+ T cells were purified by magnetic negative isolation, whereas CD8+ TEMRA cells were enriched by FACS. Blood was collected in EDTA tubes and processed within 24 hours, with PBMCs isolated through density gradient centrifugation. PBMCs intended for TCR sequencing were frozen in liquid nitrogen and were later thawed in a 37 degrees C water bath. Purity of sorted or isolated CD4+, CD8+ and CD8+ TEMRA cells was at least 90%. RNA was extracted using the RNeasy kit, and about 0.45 to 1 microgram was reverse transcribed with random hexamers. The immunoSEQ multiplex PCR assay, covering 54 Vbeta and 13 Jbeta segments, was used to amplify TCR beta CDR3 regions. Bias from PCR amplification was corrected by using a synthetic template baseline for primer optimization and for computational correction. The original pipeline was this. Reads were annotated to V, D and J genes according to IMGT and were analyzed with immunoSEQ Analyzer, with only productive sequences retained. To calculate clonality, Shannon entropy was normalized by log2 of the number of productive unique sequences and then subtracted from one. Public and private clones were assessed among the 100 most prevalent clones of each patient and control. Susac-specific clones were defined as absent from healthy and MS cohorts, 850 to 1,300 published viral clones and other ImmuneACCESS disease sequences. TCRdb itself trimmed the public reads at Q25 with fastp, ran MiXCR and retained productive beta chains. Rows are unified per CDR3 protein, each entry keeping the most common DNA and genes. None of the V and J calls come from the authors' own analysis; TCRdb made them. This sample lists 200,000 to 250,000 distinct CDR3 sequences; around 93% were detected once. The ten largest account for around 0.16% of the sample.

This clonotype originated in a human donor with Susac syndrome. The specimen sequenced was CD4+ T cells from PBMCs.

CDR3 loop: CASSYSRTGNYGYTF. Read as DNA, the sequence is TGTGCCAGCAGTTACTCGAGAACAGGAAACTATGGCTACACCTTC. The sequence joins TRBV6-5 to TRBJ1-2, with TRBD1 as a weak D call on 5 bases. From the cysteine up to the phenylalanine, the CDR3 has a length of 15 residues. Of all the DNA, just the CDR3 is kept, 45 bases in frame from base 1. V lost 0 bases and J lost 2 bases; the stretch between them is 10 bases long. Via the germline V gene, CDR1 is MNHEY and CDR2 SVGAGI.